A selection of T cell receptor beta chains follows, all from one sample in a study of blood T cells in healthy people across ages. One entry per CDR3 protein, called by TCRdb with MiXCR from the 5' RACE reads. The sample has around 1,700,000 distinct CDR3 sequences, roughly 27% seen once. Input material: blood. The receptor set was obtained from a woman under 40 in good health. Each CDR3 is given with its conserved first and last residue. Fields, in order: clone size, V gene, J gene, D gene, CDR3 DNA, CDR3 protein. A D gene is named only where the DNA matches it firmly. Clone size, where shown, is once, few, many, or a class for clones that have expanded.

NA	TRBV4-1	TRBJ2-3	TRBD1	TGCGCCAGCAGCCAACTGGGACAGGGGGCAGATACGCAGTATTTT	CASSQLGQGADTQYF
NA	TRBV7-2	TRBJ1-5	NA	TGTGCCAGCAGCACTGATTATAGCAATCAGCCCCAGCATTTT	CASSTDYSNQPQHF
NA	TRBV6-5	TRBJ2-4	NA	TGTGCCAGCAGTTACGACAAGAGCTACGGGCAGTACTTC	CASSYDKSYGQYF
few	TRBV5-6	TRBJ2-1	TRBD2	TGTGCCAGCAGCTTGGAGCGGGGGGGCCGGCTCAATGAGCAGTTCTTC	CASSLERGGRLNEQFF
NA	TRBV7-6	TRBJ1-1	NA	TGTGCCAGCAGCAACGAGGTGGTCTCTGAAGCTTTCTTT	CASSNEVVSEAFF
many	TRBV10-3	TRBJ2-5	NA	TGTGCCATCGGAGGAGGCAGTGACCAAGAGACCCAGTACTTC	CAIGGGSDQETQYF
few	TRBV7-2	TRBJ2-7	NA	TGTGCCAGCAGCCGACCACGCCCCTACGAGCAGTACTTC	CASSRPRPYEQYF
NA	TRBV3-1	TRBJ2-5	TRBD2	TGTGCCAGCAGCCAGGGGACTAGCGTACAGAGGGGAGAGACCCAGTACTTC	CASSQGTSVQRGETQYF
many	TRBV5-1	TRBJ2-1	NA	TGCGCCAGCAGCTTGCTGACTATCAATGAGCAGTTCTTC	CASSLLTINEQFF
NA	TRBV27	TRBJ2-2	NA	TGTGCCAGCAGTTTATCTTGGGACACTGGGGAGCTGTTTTTT	CASSLSWDTGELFF
many	TRBV5-1	TRBJ1-1	NA	TGTGCCAGCAGTTTTGGGGGGAACACTGAAGCTTTCTTT	CASSFGGNTEAFF
few	TRBV5-1	TRBJ2-5	NA	TGCGCCAGCAGCTTAGGGGAGTTCGGTGGGACCCAGTACTTC	CASSLGEFGGTQYF
NA	TRBV10-3	TRBJ2-6	NA	TGTGCCATCAGTGAGGGAGACGGGGGCGCCGGGGCCAACGTCCTGACTTTC	CAISEGDGGAGANVLTF
many	TRBV28	TRBJ2-7	NA	TGTGCCAGCGTGGGGGGCAAATATAGCCCCTACGAGCAGTACTTC	CASVGGKYSPYEQYF
few	TRBV11-2	TRBJ2-5	NA	TGTGCCAGCAGCTCCCGCTTGTCGACCCAAGAGACCCAGTACTTC	CASSSRLSTQETQYF
NA	TRBV7-3	TRBJ1-5	NA	TGTGCCAGCAGCTTCGAAAGAGGCCAGCCCCAGCATTTT	CASSFERGQPQHF
once	TRBV29-1	TRBJ2-2	TRBD2	TGCAGCGGAACCCTAGCGGGGAACACCGGGGAGCTGTTTTTT	CSGTLAGNTGELFF
few	TRBV5-5	TRBJ1-1	NA	TGTGCCAGCAGTCATCTACCCACCGACCGTGAAGCTTTCTTT	CASSHLPTDREAFF
few	TRBV5-1	TRBJ2-1	NA	TGCGCCAGCAGCCGCGACTTGTTTTCCTACAATGAGCAGTTCTTC	CASSRDLFSYNEQFF
few	TRBV28	TRBJ1-2	TRBD1	TGTGCCAGCAGTTCATCCGGGACAGGAGCCTATGGCTACACCTTC	CASSSSGTGAYGYTF
many	TRBV20-1	TRBJ1-2	TRBD1	TGCAGTGCTAGAGCTGTTGGGACAGCCTATGGCTACACCTTC	CSARAVGTAYGYTF
NA	TRBV12-3/TRBV12-4	TRBJ2-7	NA	TGTGCCAGCAGTCTCTCCCAACTCTACGAGCAGTACTTC	CASSLSQLYEQYF
few	TRBV28	TRBJ1-5	NA	TGTGCCAGCAGTTCAGGGTCAAGTAGCAATCAGCCCCAGCATTTT	CASSSGSSSNQPQHF
many	TRBV7-3	TRBJ2-3	NA	TGTGCCAGCAGTTCTGCCGGAGGGGGCACAGATACGCAGTATTTT	CASSSAGGGTDTQYF
NA	TRBV5-1	TRBJ1-1	TRBD1	TGCGCCAGCAGATCAGACAGGGGGTCCACTGAAGCTTTCTTT	CASRSDRGSTEAFF
few	TRBV12-3/TRBV12-4	TRBJ2-7	NA	TGTACCAGCAGTTTGACGATGGGGGAGCAGTACTTC	CTSSLTMGEQYF
many	TRBV7-9	TRBJ2-1	NA	TGTGCCAGCAGGAGGAATGAGCAGTTCTTC	CASRRNEQFF
many	TRBV10-3	TRBJ1-2	TRBD1	TGTGCCACCTTCCCCGGACAGGGAGGTGGCTACACCTTC	CATFPGQGGGYTF
NA	TRBV10-3	TRBJ2-5	TRBD2	TGTGCCATCAGTGAGTCGACCTCGAGACTAGCTTCTGTCCAAGAGACCCAGTACTTC	CAISESTSRLASVQETQYF
NA	TRBV6-5	TRBJ2-5	NA	TGTGCCAGCAGTTACGATCACGGCCGAGAGACCCAGTACTTC	CASSYDHGRETQYF
NA	TRBV5-1	TRBJ2-3	NA	TGCGCCAGCAGCTTGATACCCACGAGCACAGATACGCAGTATTTT	CASSLIPTSTDTQYF
many	TRBV10-3	TRBJ1-1	NA	TGTGCCATCAGCCCGACTGTAAACACTGAAGCTTTCTTT	CAISPTVNTEAFF
NA	TRBV9	TRBJ2-1	TRBD2	TGTGCCAGCAGCGTAGTGCGGGGGGGTTCGGATGAGCAGTTCTTC	CASSVVRGGSDEQFF
few	TRBV7-9	TRBJ2-7	TRBD1	TGTGCCAGCAGCATGACCGGGACAGGGGGCTACGAGCAGTACTTC	CASSMTGTGGYEQYF
few	TRBV7-2	TRBJ2-5	TRBD2	TGTGCCAGCAGCTCAAACTGGCTAGCGGCACAAGAGACCCAGTACTTC	CASSSNWLAAQETQYF
NA	TRBV29-1	TRBJ2-3	NA	TGCAGCGTTGAAGAGTCCCGAGGAGGCACAGATACGCAGTATTTT	CSVEESRGGTDTQYF
NA	TRBV5-1	TRBJ1-4	TRBD1	TGCGCCAGCAGCTTGGGATCACAGGGGACTAATGAAAAACTGTTTTTT	CASSLGSQGTNEKLFF
few	TRBV10-2	TRBJ2-5	TRBD2	TGCGCCAGCATGGGACTAGCGGCCGAAGAAGGGACCCAGTACTTC	CASMGLAAEEGTQYF